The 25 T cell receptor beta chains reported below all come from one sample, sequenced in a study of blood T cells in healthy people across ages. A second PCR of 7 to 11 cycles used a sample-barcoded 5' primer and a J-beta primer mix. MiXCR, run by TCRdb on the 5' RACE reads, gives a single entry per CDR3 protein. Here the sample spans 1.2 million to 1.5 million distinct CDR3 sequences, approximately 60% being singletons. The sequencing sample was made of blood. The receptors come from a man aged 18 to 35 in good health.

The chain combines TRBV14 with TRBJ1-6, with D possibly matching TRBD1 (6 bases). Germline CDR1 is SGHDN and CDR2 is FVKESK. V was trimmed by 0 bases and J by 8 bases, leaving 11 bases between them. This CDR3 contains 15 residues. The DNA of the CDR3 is TGTGCCAGCAGCCAAGAGGCCAGGGGATATTCACCCCTCCACTTT. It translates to CASSQEARGYSPLHF.

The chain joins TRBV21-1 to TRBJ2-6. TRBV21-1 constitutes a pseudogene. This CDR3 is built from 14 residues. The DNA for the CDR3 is TGTGCCAGCCACAGGGGTCTGGGGGCCAACGTCCTGACTTTC. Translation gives CASHRGLGANVLTF.

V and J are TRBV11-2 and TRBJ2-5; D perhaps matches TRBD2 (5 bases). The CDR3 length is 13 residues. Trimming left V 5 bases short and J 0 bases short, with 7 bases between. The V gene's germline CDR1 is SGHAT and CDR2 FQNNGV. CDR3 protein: CASSPGNQETQYF. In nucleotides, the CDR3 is TGTGCCAGCAGCCCGGGGAACCAAGAGACCCAGTACTTC.

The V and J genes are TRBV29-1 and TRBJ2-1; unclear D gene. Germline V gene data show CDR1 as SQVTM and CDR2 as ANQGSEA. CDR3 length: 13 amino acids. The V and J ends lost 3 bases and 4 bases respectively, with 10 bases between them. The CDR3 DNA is TGCAGCGTTGAGTTCCAGGATTACAATGAGCAGTTCTTC. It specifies CSVEFQDYNEQFF.

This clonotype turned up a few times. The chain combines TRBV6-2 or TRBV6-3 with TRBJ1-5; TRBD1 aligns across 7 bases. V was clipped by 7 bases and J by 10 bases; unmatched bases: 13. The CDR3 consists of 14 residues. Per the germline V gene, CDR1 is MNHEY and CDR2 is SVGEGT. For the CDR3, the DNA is TGTGCCAGCATTCCTCGACAGGGCCTTTTTCCCCAGCATTTT. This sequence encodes CASIPRQGLFPQHF.

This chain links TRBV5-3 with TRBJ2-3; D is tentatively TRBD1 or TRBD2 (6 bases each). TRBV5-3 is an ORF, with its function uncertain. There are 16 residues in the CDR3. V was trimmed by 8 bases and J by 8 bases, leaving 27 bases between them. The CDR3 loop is CASSQGPGLGQGTQYF. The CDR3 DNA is TGTGCCAGCAGCCAGGGACCGGGACTGGGACAAGGTACGCAGTATTTT.

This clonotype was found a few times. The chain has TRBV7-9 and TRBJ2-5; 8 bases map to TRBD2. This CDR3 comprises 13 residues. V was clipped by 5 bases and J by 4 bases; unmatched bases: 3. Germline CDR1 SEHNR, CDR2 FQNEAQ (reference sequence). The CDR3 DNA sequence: TGTGCCAGCAGCGCGGGACTAGGAGAGACCCAGTACTTC. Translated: CASSAGLGETQYF.

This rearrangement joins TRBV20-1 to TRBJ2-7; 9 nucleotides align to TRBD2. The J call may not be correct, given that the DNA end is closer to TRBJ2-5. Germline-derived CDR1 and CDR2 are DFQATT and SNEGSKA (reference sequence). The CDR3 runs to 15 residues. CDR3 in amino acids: CSARAPGTSKETQYF. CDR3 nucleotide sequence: TGCAGTGCTAGAGCACCGGGGACTAGCAAGGAGACCCAGTACTTC.

The CDR3 here is CASSEHVSYNEQFF. CDR3 nucleotides: TGCGCCAGCAGTGAGCACGTCTCCTACAATGAGCAGTTCTTC. The genes are TRBV10-2 and TRBJ2-1; D unclear. The germline gives CDR1 WSHSY, CDR2 SAAADI. The length of the CDR3 is 14 residues. Deletions cut 2 bases from V and 0 bases from J, with 5 bases between.

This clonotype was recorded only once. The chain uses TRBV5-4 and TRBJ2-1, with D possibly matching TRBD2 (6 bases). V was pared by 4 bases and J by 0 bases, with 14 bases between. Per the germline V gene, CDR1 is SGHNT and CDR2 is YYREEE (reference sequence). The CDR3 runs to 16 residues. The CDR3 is CASSLRDGSSYNEQFF. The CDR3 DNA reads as TGTGCCAGCAGCCTGCGCGACGGGAGCTCCTACAATGAGCAGTTCTTC.

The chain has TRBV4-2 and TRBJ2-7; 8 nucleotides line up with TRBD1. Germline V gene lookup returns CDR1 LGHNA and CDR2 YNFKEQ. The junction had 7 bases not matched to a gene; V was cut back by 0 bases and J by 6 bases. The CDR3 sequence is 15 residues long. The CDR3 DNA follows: TGTGCCAGCAGCCAAGAGCAGGGGGCAATGGGCGAGCAGTACTTC. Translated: CASSQEQGAMGEQYF.

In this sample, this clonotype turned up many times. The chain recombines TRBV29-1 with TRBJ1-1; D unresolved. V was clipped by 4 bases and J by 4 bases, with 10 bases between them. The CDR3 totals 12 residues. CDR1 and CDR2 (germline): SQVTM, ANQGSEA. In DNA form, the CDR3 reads TGCAGCGTTGTATCACGGAGCACTGAAGCTTTCTTT. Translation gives CSVVSRSTEAFF. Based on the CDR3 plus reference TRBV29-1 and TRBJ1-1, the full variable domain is SAVISQKPSRDICQRGTSLTIQCQVDSQVTMMFWYRQQPGQSLTLIATANQGSEATYESGFVIDKFPISRPNLTFSTLTVSNMSPEDSSIYLCSVVSRSTEAFFGQGTRLTVV.

Here the CDR3 reads CASSSNYRISYGYTF. In DNA, the CDR3 is TGTGCCAGCAGCTCAAATTACAGGATTTCCTATGGCTACACCTTC. The J gene is TRBJ1-2, the V gene TRBV7-9; D is perhaps TRBD1 (5 bases). The CDR3 runs 15 residues. Germline assignment: CDR1 SEHNR and CDR2 FQNEAQ (reference sequence). V dropped 4 bases and J dropped 4 bases, with 16 bases sitting between them.

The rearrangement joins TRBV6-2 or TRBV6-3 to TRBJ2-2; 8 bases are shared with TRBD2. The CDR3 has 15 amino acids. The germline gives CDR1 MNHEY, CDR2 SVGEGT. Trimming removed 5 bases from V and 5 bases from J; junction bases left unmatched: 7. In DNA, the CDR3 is TGTGCCAGCAGTCGGACTAGCCGGGAAACCGGGGAGCTGTTTTTT. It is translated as CASSRTSRETGELFF.

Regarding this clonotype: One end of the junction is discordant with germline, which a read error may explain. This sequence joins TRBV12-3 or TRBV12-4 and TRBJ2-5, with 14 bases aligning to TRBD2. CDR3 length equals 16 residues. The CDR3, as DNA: TGTGCCAGCAGTTCCCCGGGACTAGCGGGAGAAGAGACCCGGTACTTC. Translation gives CASSSPGLAGEETRYF.

The CDR3 DNA is TGTGCCAGCAGTTTGCGGGGGGGCCTAGATGAGCAGTTCTTC. It translates to CASSLRGGLDEQFF. V is TRBV12-3 or TRBV12-4 and J is TRBJ2-1; TRBD2 aligns across 9 bases. This CDR3 comprises 14 residues. Trimming removed 3 bases from V and 8 bases from J; junction bases left unmatched: 5.

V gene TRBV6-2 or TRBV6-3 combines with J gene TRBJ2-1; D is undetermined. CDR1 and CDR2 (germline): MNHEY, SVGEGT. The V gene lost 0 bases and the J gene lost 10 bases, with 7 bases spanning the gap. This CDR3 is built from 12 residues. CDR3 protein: CASSYSAYEQFF. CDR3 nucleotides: TGTGCCAGCAGTTACTCGGCATACGAGCAGTTCTTC.

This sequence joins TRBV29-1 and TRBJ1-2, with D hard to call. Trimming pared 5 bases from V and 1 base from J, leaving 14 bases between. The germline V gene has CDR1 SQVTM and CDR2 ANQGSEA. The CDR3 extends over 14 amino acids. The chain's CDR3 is CSVIPVGINYGYTF. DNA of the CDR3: TGCAGCGTTATCCCGGTTGGGATTAACTATGGCTACACCTTC.

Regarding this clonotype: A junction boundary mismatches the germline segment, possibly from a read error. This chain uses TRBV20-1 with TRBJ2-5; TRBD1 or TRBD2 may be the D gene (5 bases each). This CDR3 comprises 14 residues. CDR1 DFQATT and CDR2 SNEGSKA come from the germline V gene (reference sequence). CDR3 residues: CSARGTGSQETQYF. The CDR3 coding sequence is TGCAGTGCTAGGGGGACGGGGTCACAAGAGACACAGTACTTC.

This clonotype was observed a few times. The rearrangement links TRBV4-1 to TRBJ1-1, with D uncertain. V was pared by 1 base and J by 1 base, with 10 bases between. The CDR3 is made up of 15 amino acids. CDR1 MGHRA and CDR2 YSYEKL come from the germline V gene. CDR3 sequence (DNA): TGCGCCAGCAGCCAAGCCCACCAGACGAACACTGAAGCTTTCTTT. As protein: CASSQAHQTNTEAFF.

For the CDR3, the DNA is TGTGCCGCCAACGGATCGACAGGGAAGGTGTCCTACGAGCAGTACTTC. Its protein product is CAANGSTGKVSYEQYF. The chain carries TRBV15 and TRBJ2-7, with TRBD1 matching over 7 bases. The CDR3 runs 16 residues. J gave up 1 base and V 11 bases, and 17 bases lay outside the gene matches. Germline V gene lookup returns CDR1 LNHNV and CDR2 YYDKDF (reference sequence).

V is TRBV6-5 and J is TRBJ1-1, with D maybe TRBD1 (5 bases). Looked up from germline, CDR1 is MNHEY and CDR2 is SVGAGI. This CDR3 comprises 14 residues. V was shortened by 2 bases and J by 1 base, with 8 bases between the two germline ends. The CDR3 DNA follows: TGTGCCAGCAGTTACCCGGGACGGAACACTGAAGCTTTCTTT. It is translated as CASSYPGRNTEAFF.

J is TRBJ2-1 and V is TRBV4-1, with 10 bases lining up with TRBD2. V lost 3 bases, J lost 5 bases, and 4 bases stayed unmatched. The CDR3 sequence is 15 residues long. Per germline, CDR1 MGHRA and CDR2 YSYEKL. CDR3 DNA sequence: TGCGCCAGCAGCCAGTATACTAGCGGGAACAATGAGCAGTTCTTC. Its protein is CASSQYTSGNNEQFF.

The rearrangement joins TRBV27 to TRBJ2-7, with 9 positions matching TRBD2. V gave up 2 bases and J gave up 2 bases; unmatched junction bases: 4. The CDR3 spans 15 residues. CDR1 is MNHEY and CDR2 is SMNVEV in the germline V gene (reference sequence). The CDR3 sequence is CASSLLAGPTYEQYF. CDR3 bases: TGTGCCAGCAGTTTACTAGCGGGACCAACCTACGAGCAGTACTTC.

CDR3 protein: CASSFIGQGTRANYGYTF. Written as DNA, the CDR3 is TGTGCCAGCAGTTTTATTGGACAGGGGACTCGAGCTAACTATGGCTACACCTTC. The chain uses TRBV27 and TRBJ1-2; 9 bases map to TRBD1. CDR3 length: 18 amino acids. The V gene end was trimmed by 3 bases and the J gene end by 0 bases; junction bases not matched to a gene: 11. The germline V gene has CDR1 MNHEY and CDR2 SMNVEV (reference sequence).